The sample holds a few counts of the clone carrying this T cell receptor (beta chain). The antigen is not known. The trim removed 4 bases at V and 6 bases at J, leaving 7 bases unmatched. CDR1 SGHRS and CDR2 YFSETQ come from the germline V gene. This CDR3 has 13 amino acids. This record comes from a study of cytomegalovirus exposure and HLA in healthy donors. The study ran its PCR with 60 Vbeta and 13 Jbeta primers. The table came from immunoSEQ multiplex PCR; TCRdb's copy has only in-frame clones and leaves some out. Among around 140,000 clones listed, around 73% were seen once. Study-wide findings and caveats: There were some 150 TCR beta chains listed as cytomegalovirus-associated. Later work associated 17,000 or so TCR beta sequences with HLA alleles at 0.05 false discovery rate. Accurate predictions that matched the HLA-A and HLA-B alleles of most subjects were reportedly made from TCR beta sequences.

The rearrangement uses TRBV5-1 and TRBJ2-7; 7 nucleotides align to TRBD2. Sequencing was performed on PBMCs. The clonotype originates from a female donor in good health and CMV-seronegative. CDR3 bases: TGCGCCAGCAGCGGGGCAGGGAGGGGCGAGCAGTACTTC. Its protein is CASSGAGRGEQYF.